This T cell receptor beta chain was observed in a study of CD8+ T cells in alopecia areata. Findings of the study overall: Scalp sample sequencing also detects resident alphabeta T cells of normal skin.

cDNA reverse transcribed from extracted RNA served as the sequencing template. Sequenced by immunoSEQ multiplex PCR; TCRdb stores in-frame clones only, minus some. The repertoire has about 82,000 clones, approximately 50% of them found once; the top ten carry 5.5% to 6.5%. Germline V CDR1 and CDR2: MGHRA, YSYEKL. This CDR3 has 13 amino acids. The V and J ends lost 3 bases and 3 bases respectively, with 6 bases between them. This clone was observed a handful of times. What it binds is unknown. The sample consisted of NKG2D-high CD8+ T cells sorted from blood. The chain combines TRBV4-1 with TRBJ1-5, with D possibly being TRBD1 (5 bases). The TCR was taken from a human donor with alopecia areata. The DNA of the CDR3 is TGCGCCAGCAGCCAGGGGCTCAATCAGCCCCAGCATTTT. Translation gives CASSQGLNQPQHF.